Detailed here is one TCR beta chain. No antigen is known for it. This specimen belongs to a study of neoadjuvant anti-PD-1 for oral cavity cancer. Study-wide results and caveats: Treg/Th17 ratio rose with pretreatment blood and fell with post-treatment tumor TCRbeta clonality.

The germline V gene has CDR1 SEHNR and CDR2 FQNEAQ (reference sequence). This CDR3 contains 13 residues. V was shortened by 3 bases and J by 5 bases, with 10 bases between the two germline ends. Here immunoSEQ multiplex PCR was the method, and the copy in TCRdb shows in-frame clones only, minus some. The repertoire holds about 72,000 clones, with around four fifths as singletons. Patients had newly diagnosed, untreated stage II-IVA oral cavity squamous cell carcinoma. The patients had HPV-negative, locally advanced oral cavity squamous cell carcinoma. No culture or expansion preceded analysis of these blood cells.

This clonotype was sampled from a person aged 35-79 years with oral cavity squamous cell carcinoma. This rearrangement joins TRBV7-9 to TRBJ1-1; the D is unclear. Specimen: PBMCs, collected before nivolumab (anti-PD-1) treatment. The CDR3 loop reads CASSFKGRTEAFF. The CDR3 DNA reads TGTGCCAGCAGCTTTAAGGGCCGGACTGAAGCTTTCTTT.